Shown below are 10 T cell receptor beta chains from a single sample sequenced in a study of Tregs in tolerant kidney transplant recipients (dated by TCRdb to between 2019 and 2020). The library was built by means of the immunoSEQ multiplex PCR assay. TCRdb's version of the immuneACCESS table is confined to in-frame rearrangements and falls short of the full clone set. An unresolved V gene accounts for under half of the shortfall where checked; the remainder is of unknown origin. In all, the sample holds tens of thousands of clones, and 85% to 90% of those were seen once. The ten top clones hold more than 0.35% of the sample. The sample's time point, from its label and the paper: blood sample drawn before combined kidney and bone marrow transplant. This specimen consisted of CD4+ T cells from blood, obtained before the transplant. These receptors all stem from a human donor who received a combined kidney and bone marrow transplant.

The chain links TRBV6-5 to TRBJ2-1; D is perhaps TRBD2 (6 bases). The CDR3 runs to 14 residues. Deletions cut 10 bases from V and 9 bases from J, with 22 bases between. Germline V gene lookup returns CDR1 MNHEY and CDR2 SVGAGI. The CDR3 loop is CATKRRARAVEQFF. CDR3 nucleotides: TGTGCCACCAAAAGGAGGGCCAGGGCAGTTGAGCAGTTCTTC.

V is TRBV27 and J is TRBJ2-3; D unresolved. V lost 2 bases, J lost 2 bases, and 14 bases lay in between. The CDR3 loop spans 16 amino acids. The germline V gene encodes CDR1 MNHEY and CDR2 SMNVEV (reference sequence). CDR3 nucleotide sequence: TGTGCCAGCAGTTTAAGGCTAGGATTCACCACAGATACGCAGTATTTT. Protein sequence: CASSLRLGFTTDTQYF.

The chain uses TRBV14 and TRBJ2-1; a weak D match, TRBD2 (5 bases). Trimming stripped 3 bases from V and 5 bases from J, with 20 bases between. The V gene's germline CDR1 is SGHDN and CDR2 FVKESK. CDR3 length: 17 amino acids. CDR3: CASSHPEADGVHNEQFF. The DNA of the CDR3 is TGTGCCAGCAGCCACCCCGAGGCAGACGGGGTCCACAATGAGCAGTTCTTC.

V is TRBV6-6 and J is TRBJ1-5, with 7 bases lining up with TRBD1. CDR1 and CDR2 from the germline V gene are MNHNY and SVGAGI (reference sequence). Trimming cost V 0 bases and J 0 bases; bases outside gene matches: 2. The CDR3 covers 16 residues. The CDR3 is CASSYSTGRSNQPQHF. The DNA for the CDR3 is TGTGCCAGCAGTTACTCGACAGGGCGTAGCAATCAGCCCCAGCATTTT.

This clone was picked up one time. The J gene is TRBJ1-3, the V gene TRBV7-3; a possible D gene is TRBD1 (6 bases). The germline V gene encodes CDR1 SGHTA and CDR2 FQGTGA. The germline V and J ends were trimmed by 11 bases and 1 base, with 12 bases remaining between them. This CDR3 spans 13 amino acids. CDR3 region: CAGTGTSGNTIYF. The CDR3 DNA reads as TGTGCCGGGACCGGGACATCTGGAAACACCATATATTTT.

The rearrangement joins TRBV2 to TRBJ2-7; tentatively, D is TRBD1 (5 bases). The CDR3 is made up of 13 amino acids. The V and J ends lost 7 bases and 3 bases respectively, with 13 bases between them. Germline CDR1 SNHLY, CDR2 FYNNEI. CDR3 in DNA: TGTGCCAGCACCGGAACAGGACGCTACGAGCAGTACTTC. It translates to CASTGTGRYEQYF.

The V and J genes are TRBV28 and TRBJ2-1; 13 bases match TRBD2. CDR3 length: 16 residues. Trimming removed 5 bases from V and 7 bases from J; junction bases left unmatched: 8. Germline V gene lookup returns CDR1 MDHEN and CDR2 SYDVKM. The CDR3 here is CASSTHGTSGMNEQFF. CDR3 sequence (DNA): TGTGCCAGCAGTACCCACGGGACTAGCGGGATGAATGAGCAGTTCTTC.

The J gene is TRBJ1-4, the V gene TRBV5-1; possible D gene TRBD1, 6 bases. V dropped 0 bases and J dropped 0 bases, with 6 bases sitting between them. Germline CDR1 reads SGHRS; CDR2 reads YFSETQ. The CDR3 extends over 15 amino acids. The CDR3 region is CASSLDRATNEKLFF. CDR3 coding DNA: TGCGCCAGCAGCTTGGACAGGGCAACTAATGAAAAACTGTTTTTT.

The CDR3 coding sequence is TGTGCCAGCAGTGGAAACCTACAAAAACTGTTTTTT. Its protein is CASSGNLQKLFF. J is TRBJ1-4 and V is TRBV25-1; D is unclear. This CDR3 spans 12 amino acids. CDR1 MGHDK and CDR2 SYGVNS come from the germline V gene. Trimming took 4 bases from V and 9 from J, leaving 9 bases between them. The whole variable domain, filled in from reference TRBV25-1 and TRBJ1-4, reads EADIYQTPRYLVIGTGKKITLECSQTMGHDKMYWYQQDPGMELHLIHYSYGVNSTEKGDLSSESTVSRIRTEHFPLTLESARPSHTSQYLCASSGNLQKLFFGSGTQLSVL.

This clone was seen only a few times. V gene TRBV28 combines with J gene TRBJ1-2, with 8 nucleotides matching TRBD1. The ends lost 7 bases at V and 5 bases at J; junction bases unmatched: 9. This CDR3 is 14 amino acids long. The germline CDR1 and CDR2 sequences are MDHEN and SYDVKM. The CDR3 DNA reads as TGTGCCAGCACGGCCGCAGGGGGCGCTTATGGCTACACCTTC. Amino acids: CASTAAGGAYGYTF.